This paragraph reports one T cell receptor beta chain. This entry is derived from a study of shared clonotypes between healthy human individuals. The table came from immunoSEQ multiplex PCR; TCRdb's copy has only in-frame clones and leaves some out. The table includes 550,000 to 600,000 clones, more than 95% detected once. Naive CD8 populations comprised CD45RO-negative cells positively selected for CCR7, excluding terminally differentiated effector memory CD45RA+ cells. Germline V gene data show CDR1 as SGHTA and CDR2 as FQGNSA. The CDR3 contains 16 residues. Unmatched junction bases numbered 9, after V lost 0 bases and J lost 9 bases.

V is TRBV7-2 and J is TRBJ2-1, with 9 bases aligning to TRBD2. The sequence was collected from a young man in good health. Material for sequencing was naive CD8+ T cells sorted from blood. DNA of the CDR3: TGTGCCAGCAGCTTAGCGGTAGCGGGAGCCACGGGTGAGCAGTTCTTC. Translation: CASSLAVAGATGEQFF.